Listed below are T cell receptor beta chains from one sample, sequenced in a study of T cells in Graves' hyperthyroidism and ophthalmopathy. MiXCR, applied by TCRdb to the multiplex PCR reads, yields one record per CDR3 protein. The profile shows hundreds of thousands of distinct CDR3 sequences, 14% of them singletons. The specimen was blood. The receptor set was obtained from a woman aged 18-29 years with Graves' hyperthyroidism. The CDR3 runs from the conserved cysteine through the conserved F or W. The D gene is left open where the match is weak. Clone size is shown for a subset of rows, as once, few, many or a class of expanded clone.

j_call: TRBJ2-7
v_call: TRBV13
clone_size: -
d_call: TRBD2
cdr3_aa: CASSYGTSGSDEQYF
cdr3_nt: TGTGCCAGCAGCTACGGGACTAGCGGGAGTGACGAGCAGTACTTC

j_call: TRBJ1-2
v_call: TRBV27
clone_size: -
d_call: -
cdr3_aa: CASSSGGLGGYTF
cdr3_nt: TGTGCCAGCTCCTCCGGGGGTCTCGGTGGCTACACCTTC

j_call: TRBJ2-6
v_call: TRBV20-1
clone_size: -
d_call: -
cdr3_aa: CSARDRWGTKGSGANVLTF
cdr3_nt: TGCAGTGCTAGAGATCGGTGGGGGACAAAGGGCTCTGGGGCCAACGTCCTGACTTTC

j_call: TRBJ2-7
v_call: TRBV28
clone_size: many
d_call: -
cdr3_aa: CASNTGLSYEQYF
cdr3_nt: TGTGCCTCTAACACAGGCCTCTCCTACGAGCAGTACTTC

j_call: TRBJ2-7
v_call: TRBV5-4
clone_size: -
d_call: TRBD2
cdr3_aa: CASQSAGESEQYF
cdr3_nt: TGTGCCAGCCAATCTGCGGGAGAAAGCGAGCAGTACTTC

j_call: TRBJ2-1
v_call: TRBV28
clone_size: many
d_call: -
cdr3_aa: CASSNRIHEQFF
cdr3_nt: TGTGCCAGCAGCAACAGGATCCATGAGCAGTTCTTC

j_call: TRBJ2-5
v_call: TRBV29-1
clone_size: -
d_call: TRBD2
cdr3_aa: CSVRTSGSRETQYF
cdr3_nt: TGCAGCGTGAGGACTAGCGGGAGTAGGGAGACCCAGTACTTC

j_call: TRBJ1-1
v_call: TRBV18
clone_size: many
d_call: TRBD1
cdr3_aa: CASSPGQGNTEAFF
cdr3_nt: TGTGCCAGCAGTCCGGGACAGGGGAACACTGAAGCTTTCTTT

j_call: TRBJ2-3
v_call: TRBV6-1
clone_size: many
d_call: TRBD2
cdr3_aa: CASSVLLAGDTQYF
cdr3_nt: TGTGCCAGCAGTGTCCTTCTAGCGGGAGATACGCAGTATTTT

j_call: TRBJ2-7
v_call: TRBV14
clone_size: few
d_call: TRBD2
cdr3_aa: CASSQDKGLAAYEQYF
cdr3_nt: TGTGCCAGCAGCCAAGATAAAGGCCTAGCGGCGTACGAGCAGTACTTC

j_call: TRBJ2-1
v_call: TRBV19
clone_size: few
d_call: -
cdr3_aa: CASTARAPTPNNEQFF
cdr3_nt: TGTGCCAGTACGGCCCGAGCCCCCACCCCCAACAATGAGCAGTTCTTC

j_call: TRBJ2-7
v_call: TRBV18
clone_size: -
d_call: -
cdr3_aa: CASSPPSQAYEQYF
cdr3_nt: TGTGCCAGCTCACCACCGAGCCAGGCCTACGAGCAGTACTTC

j_call: TRBJ2-7
v_call: TRBV7-9
clone_size: many
d_call: TRBD2
cdr3_aa: CASTSPELAGGYEQYF
cdr3_nt: TGTGCCAGCACCTCACCTGAACTAGCGGGAGGTTACGAGCAGTACTTC

j_call: TRBJ2-2
v_call: TRBV30
clone_size: many
d_call: -
cdr3_aa: CAWMAPAGFTGELFF
cdr3_nt: TGTGCCTGGATGGCCCCCGCAGGGTTCACCGGGGAGCTGTTTTTT

j_call: TRBJ2-2
v_call: TRBV11-2
clone_size: few
d_call: TRBD2
cdr3_aa: CASTPRLAGVTGELFF
cdr3_nt: TGTGCCAGCACCCCCCGACTAGCGGGAGTCACCGGGGAGCTGTTTTTT

j_call: TRBJ2-2
v_call: TRBV20-1
clone_size: -
d_call: TRBD2
cdr3_aa: CSARDPRLAGGPNTGELFF
cdr3_nt: TGCAGTGCTAGAGATCCTCGACTAGCGGGAGGGCCGAACACCGGGGAGCTGTTTTTT

j_call: TRBJ1-1
v_call: TRBV3-1
clone_size: few
d_call: -
cdr3_aa: CASSQSSKGTEAFF
cdr3_nt: TGTGCCAGCAGCCAATCCTCGAAAGGCACTGAAGCTTTCTTT

j_call: TRBJ2-5
v_call: TRBV2
clone_size: -
d_call: -
cdr3_aa: CASSDRQETQYF
cdr3_nt: TGTGCCAGCAGCGACAGGCAAGAGACCCAGTACTTC

j_call: TRBJ2-1
v_call: TRBV11-2
clone_size: few
d_call: -
cdr3_aa: CASSLVSLGNEQFF
cdr3_nt: TGTGCCAGCAGCTTAGTCTCCCTGGGCAATGAGCAGTTCTTC

j_call: TRBJ2-7
v_call: TRBV5-1
clone_size: many
d_call: -
cdr3_aa: CASSLGSGYEQYF
cdr3_nt: TGTGCCAGCAGTTTGGGTAGCGGCTACGAGCAGTACTTC